A selection of T cell receptor beta chains follows, all from one sample in a study of T cell responses to AZD1222 COVID-19 vaccine. The table came from immunoSEQ multiplex PCR; TCRdb's copy has only in-frame clones and leaves some out. The repertoire holds about 50,000 clones, 80% seen once, with 5% in the top ten. The sequenced sample was peripheral blood, obtained 28 days after the second AZD1222 dose. Receptors were obtained from an adult who received the AZD1222 COVID-19 vaccine. Both conserved end residues are part of each CDR3. Fields, in order: D gene, V gene, J gene, clone size, CDR3 protein, CDR3 DNA. The D gene is left open where the match is weak. Clone size appears in some rows only: once, few, many, or a class for an expanded clone.

D: TRBD1; V: TRBV29-1; J: TRBJ1-4; size: .; CDR3: CSVPRGGTGSEKLFF; DNA: TGCAGCGTCCCAAGGGGGGGGACAGGGAGTGAAAAACTGTTTTTT
D: .; V: TRBV11-2; J: TRBJ1-5; size: .; CDR3: CASSFRASYNQPQHF; DNA: TGTGCCAGCAGCTTCAGGGCTAGCTACAATCAGCCCCAGCATTTT
D: TRBD2; V: TRBV2; J: TRBJ2-7; size: few; CDR3: CASSPGTSVSEQYF; DNA: TGTGCCAGCAGTCCCGGGACTAGCGTATCCGAGCAGTACTTC
D: .; V: TRBV5-4; J: TRBJ2-1; size: .; CDR3: CATRVRRDEQFF; DNA: TGTGCCACCAGAGTTAGACGCGATGAGCAGTTCTTC
D: TRBD1; V: TRBV16; J: TRBJ2-1; size: .; CDR3: CASSQEGGAYNEQFF; DNA: TGTGCCAGCAGCCAAGAAGGGGGCGCTTACAATGAGCAGTTCTTC
D: TRBD1; V: TRBV5-4; J: TRBJ1-4; size: .; CDR3: CASSRDRGHEKLFF; DNA: TGTGCCAGCAGCCGGGACAGGGGGCACGAAAAACTGTTTTTT
D: .; V: TRBV6-6; J: TRBJ1-5; size: .; CDR3: CASSYSIGSSNQPQHF; DNA: TGTGCCAGCAGTTACTCGATAGGGTCTAGCAATCAGCCCCAGCATTTT
D: TRBD1; V: TRBV15; J: TRBJ2-7; size: once; CDR3: CATSRGAGQGNEQYF; DNA: TGTGCCACCAGCAGAGGGGCGGGACAGGGGAACGAGCAGTACTTC
D: .; V: TRBV6-5; J: TRBJ1-1; size: once; CDR3: CASSYSGGGGGEAFF; DNA: TGTGCCAGCAGTTACTCGGGCGGGGGAGGCGGTGAAGCTTTCTTT
D: TRBD2; V: TRBV9; J: TRBJ2-3; size: .; CDR3: CASSETLPSGDTDTQYF; DNA: TGTGCCAGCAGCGAAACCCTACCCAGCGGGGACACAGATACGCAGTATTTT
D: .; V: TRBV5-8; J: TRBJ1-1; size: .; CDR3: CASSFGPLNTEAFF; DNA: TGTGCCAGCAGCTTTGGTCCGTTGAACACTGAAGCTTTCTTT
D: TRBD2; V: TRBV15; J: TRBJ2-5; size: .; CDR3: CATSRVGGLAGVAQRETQYF; DNA: TGTGCCACCAGCAGAGTGGGGGGGCTAGCGGGAGTGGCCCAGAGAGAGACCCAGTACTTC
D: .; V: TRBV7-9; J: TRBJ1-3; size: .; CDR3: CASSPDGLSGNTIYF; DNA: TGTGCCAGCAGCCCGGACGGACTCTCTGGAAACACCATATATTTT
D: .; V: TRBV9; J: TRBJ1-4; size: .; CDR3: CASSGTVRKEKLFF; DNA: TGTGCCAGCAGCGGGACAGTGCGAAAAGAAAAACTGTTTTTT
D: .; V: TRBV6-5; J: TRBJ2-5; size: few; CDR3: CASSYSVRAQETQYF; DNA: TGTGCCAGCAGTTACTCGGTTAGAGCTCAAGAGACCCAGTACTTC
D: TRBD1; V: TRBV28; J: TRBJ1-4; size: few; CDR3: CASSQGVPNEKLFF; DNA: TGTGCCAGCAGCCAGGGGGTACCTAATGAAAAACTGTTTTTT
D: .; V: TRBV28; J: TRBJ1-5; size: .; CDR3: CASSRSVGPQHF; DNA: TGTGCCAGCAGTAGATCGGTAGGGCCCCAGCATTTT
D: .; V: TRBV7-2; J: TRBJ2-1; size: .; CDR3: CASSLSFSYNEQFF; DNA: TGTGCCAGCAGCTTATCTTTCTCGTACAATGAGCAGTTCTTC
D: .; V: TRBV28; J: TRBJ1-2; size: .; CDR3: CASKVSADYGYTF; DNA: TGTGCCAGCAAGGTGTCAGCCGACTATGGCTACACCTTC
D: TRBD2; V: TRBV5-1; J: TRBJ2-3; size: .; CDR3: CASSFGLAGLAGVQAMVTQYF; DNA: TGCGCCAGCAGCTTCGGCCTCGCGGGACTAGCGGGGGTACAAGCGATGGTTACGCAGTATTTT
D: .; V: TRBV19; J: TRBJ2-7; size: .; CDR3: CASSGVGHDGTYEQYF; DNA: TGTGCCAGTAGTGGTGTGGGCCACGATGGGACCTACGAGCAGTACTTC
D: .; V: TRBV7-9; J: TRBJ1-1; size: .; CDR3: CASSPGSLNTEAFF; DNA: TGTGCCAGCAGTCCCGGTAGTTTGAACACTGAAGCTTTCTTT